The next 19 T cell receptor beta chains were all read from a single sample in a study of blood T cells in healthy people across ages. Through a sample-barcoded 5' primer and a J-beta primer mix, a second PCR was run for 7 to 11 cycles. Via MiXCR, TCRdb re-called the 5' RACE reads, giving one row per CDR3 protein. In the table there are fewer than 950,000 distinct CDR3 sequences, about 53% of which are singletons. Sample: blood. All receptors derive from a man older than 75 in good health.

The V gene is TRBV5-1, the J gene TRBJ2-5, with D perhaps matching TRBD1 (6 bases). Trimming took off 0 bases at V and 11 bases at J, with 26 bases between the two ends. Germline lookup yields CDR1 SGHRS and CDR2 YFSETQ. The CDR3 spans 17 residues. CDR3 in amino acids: CASSLDGTGQLWDEQYF. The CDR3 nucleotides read TGCGCCAGCAGCTTGGACGGTACAGGGCAGCTTTGGGATGAGCAGTACTTC.

The CDR3 sequence: CASSLGTSGTLYNEQFF. Here the CDR3 DNA reads TGTGCCAGCAGCTTGGGGACTAGCGGGACCCTCTACAATGAGCAGTTCTTC. The V gene is TRBV5-5, the J gene TRBJ2-1; TRBD2 aligns across 12 bases. Germline V gene lookup returns CDR1 SGHKS and CDR2 YYEKEE (reference sequence). Trimming removed 0 bases from V and 3 bases from J; junction bases left unmatched: 4. The length of the CDR3 is 17 residues. Together with reference TRBV5-5 and TRBJ2-1, the CDR3 gives the full variable domain: DAGVTQSPTHLIKTRGQQVTLRCSPISGHKSVSWYQQVLGQGPQFIFQYYEKEERGRGNFPDRFSARQFPNYSSELNVNALLLGDSALYLCASSLGTSGTLYNEQFFGPGTRLTVL.

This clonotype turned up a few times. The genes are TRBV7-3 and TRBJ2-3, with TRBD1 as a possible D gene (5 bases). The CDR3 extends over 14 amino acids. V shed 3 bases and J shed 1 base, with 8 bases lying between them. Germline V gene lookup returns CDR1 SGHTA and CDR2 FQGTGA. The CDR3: CASSFGRGTDTQYF. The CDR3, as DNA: TGTGCCAGCAGCTTCGGCAGGGGCACAGATACGCAGTATTTT.

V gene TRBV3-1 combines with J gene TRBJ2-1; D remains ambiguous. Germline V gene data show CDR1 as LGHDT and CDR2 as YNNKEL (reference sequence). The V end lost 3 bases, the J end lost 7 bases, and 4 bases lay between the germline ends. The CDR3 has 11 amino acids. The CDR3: CASSHSNEQFF. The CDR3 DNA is TGTGCCAGCAGCCACTCTAATGAGCAGTTCTTC.

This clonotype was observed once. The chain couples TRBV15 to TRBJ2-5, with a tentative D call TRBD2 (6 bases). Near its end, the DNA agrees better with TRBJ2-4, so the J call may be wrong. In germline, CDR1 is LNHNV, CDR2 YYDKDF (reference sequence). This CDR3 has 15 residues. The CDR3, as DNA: TGTGCCACCAGCAGAGGACTAGAAAGCAAAAACATTCAGTACTTC. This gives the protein CATSRGLESKNIQYF.

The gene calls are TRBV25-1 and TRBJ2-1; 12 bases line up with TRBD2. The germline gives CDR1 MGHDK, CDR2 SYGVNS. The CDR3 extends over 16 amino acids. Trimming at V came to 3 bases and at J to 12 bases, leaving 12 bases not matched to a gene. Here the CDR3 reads CASSDGGLAGNFGQFF. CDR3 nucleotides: TGTGCCAGCAGTGACGGCGGACTAGCGGGAAATTTTGGGCAGTTCTTC.

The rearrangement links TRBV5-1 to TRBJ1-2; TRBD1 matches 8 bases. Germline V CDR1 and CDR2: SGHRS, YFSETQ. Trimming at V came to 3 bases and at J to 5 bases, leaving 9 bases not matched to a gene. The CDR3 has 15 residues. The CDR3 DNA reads TGCGCCAGCAGCTCAGGGACAGGCGGCTTGTATGGCTACACCTTC. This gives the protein CASSSGTGGLYGYTF.

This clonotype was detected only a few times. The CDR3 spells CASSPMRLGTQYF. The CDR3 region has the DNA TGTGCCAGCAGCCCCATGCGTTTGGGGACCCAGTACTTC. The J gene is TRBJ2-5, the V gene TRBV11-2; D not certain. Trimming removed 5 bases at V and 7 bases at J, with 14 bases between. The CDR3 length is 13 residues. CDR1 and CDR2 (germline): SGHAT, FQNNGV.

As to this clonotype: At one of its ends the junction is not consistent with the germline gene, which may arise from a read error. CDR3 in DNA: TGCGCCAGCGGCTTGAATGGACTAGCGGCAAATGAGCAGTTCTTC. Amino acids: CASGLNGLAANEQFF. This chain joins TRBV5-1 and TRBJ2-1; 10 bases match TRBD2. CDR3 length: 15 residues. The germline gives CDR1 SGHRS, CDR2 YFSETQ.

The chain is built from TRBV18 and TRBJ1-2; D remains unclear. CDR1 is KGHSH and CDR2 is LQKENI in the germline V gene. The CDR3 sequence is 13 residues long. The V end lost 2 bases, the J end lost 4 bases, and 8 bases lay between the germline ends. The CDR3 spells CASSPSRPYGYTF. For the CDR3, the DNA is TGTGCCAGCTCACCAAGCCGGCCCTATGGCTACACCTTC.

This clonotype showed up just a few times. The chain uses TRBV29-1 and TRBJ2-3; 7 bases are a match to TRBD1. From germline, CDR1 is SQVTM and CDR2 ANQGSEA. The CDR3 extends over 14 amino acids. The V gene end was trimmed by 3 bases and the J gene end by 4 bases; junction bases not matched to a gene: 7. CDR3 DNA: TGCAGCGTTGAGGTGGGGCAGGGGGCAGATACGCAGTATTTT. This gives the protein CSVEVGQGADTQYF.

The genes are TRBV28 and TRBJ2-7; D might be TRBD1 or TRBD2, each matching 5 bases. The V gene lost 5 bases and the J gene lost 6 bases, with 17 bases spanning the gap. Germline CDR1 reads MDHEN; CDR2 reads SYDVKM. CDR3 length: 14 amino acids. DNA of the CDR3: TGTGCCAGCAGTGCCGGGACGTTTCGGGGCGAGCAGTACTTC. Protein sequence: CASSAGTFRGEQYF.

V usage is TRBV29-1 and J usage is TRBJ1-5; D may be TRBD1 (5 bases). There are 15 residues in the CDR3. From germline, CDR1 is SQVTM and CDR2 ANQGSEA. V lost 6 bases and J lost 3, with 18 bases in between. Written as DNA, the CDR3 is TGCAGCGTCGACCACCAGCTCAGGGCCAATCAGCCCCAGCATTTT. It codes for CSVDHQLRANQPQHF.

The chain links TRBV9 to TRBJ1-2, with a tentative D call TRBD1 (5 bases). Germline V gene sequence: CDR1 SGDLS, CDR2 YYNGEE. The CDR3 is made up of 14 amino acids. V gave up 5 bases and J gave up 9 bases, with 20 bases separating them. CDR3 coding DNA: TGTGCCAGCAGTGCTGGGACCGCCATTTTTAGCTACACCTTC. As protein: CASSAGTAIFSYTF.

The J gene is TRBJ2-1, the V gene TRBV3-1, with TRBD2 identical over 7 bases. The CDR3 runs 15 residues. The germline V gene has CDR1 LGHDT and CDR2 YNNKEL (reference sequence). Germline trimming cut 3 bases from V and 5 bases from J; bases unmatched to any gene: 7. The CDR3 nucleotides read TGTGCCAGCAGCCAGGCGGGAGAGGTCGACAATGAGCAGTTCTTC. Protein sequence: CASSQAGEVDNEQFF.

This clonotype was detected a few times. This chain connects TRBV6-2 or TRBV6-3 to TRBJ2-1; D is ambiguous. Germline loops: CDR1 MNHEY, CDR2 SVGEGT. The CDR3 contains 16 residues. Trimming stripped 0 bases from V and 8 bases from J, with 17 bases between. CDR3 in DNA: TGTGCCAGCAGTTACTCGAGCCTCACCCCATTCGATGAGCAGTTCTTC. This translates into CASSYSSLTPFDEQFF.

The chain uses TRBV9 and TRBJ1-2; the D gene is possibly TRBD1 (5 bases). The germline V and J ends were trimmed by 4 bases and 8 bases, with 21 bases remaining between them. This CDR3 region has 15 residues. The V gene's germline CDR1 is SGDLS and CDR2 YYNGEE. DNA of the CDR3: TGTGCCAGCAGCCCCCCCGGGACTCACTTTAGAGGCTACACCTTC. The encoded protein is CASSPPGTHFRGYTF.

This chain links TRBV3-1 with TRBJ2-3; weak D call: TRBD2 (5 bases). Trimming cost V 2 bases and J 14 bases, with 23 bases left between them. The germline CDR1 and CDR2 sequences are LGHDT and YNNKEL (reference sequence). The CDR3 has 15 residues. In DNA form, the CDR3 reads TGTGCCAGCAGCCAAACTAGGACCTTCCCCAGATACGCGTATTTT. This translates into CASSQTRTFPRYAYF.

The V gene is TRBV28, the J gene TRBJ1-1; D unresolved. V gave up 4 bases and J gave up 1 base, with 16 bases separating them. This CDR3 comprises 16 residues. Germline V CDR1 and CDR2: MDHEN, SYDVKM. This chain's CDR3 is CASSSPGLSENTEAFF. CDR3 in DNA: TGTGCCAGCAGTTCTCCCGGTCTCTCAGAGAACACTGAAGCTTTCTTT.